The entry that follows covers one TCR beta chain sequence. This entry is derived from a study of control samples from healthy donors and cancer patients. TCRdb's table, derived via immunoSEQ multiplex PCR, lists solely in-frame clones and lacks some. The sample holds around 52,000 clones, about 91% seen once. Trimming removed 3 bases from V and 7 bases from J, with 10 bases in between. Germline V gene data show CDR1 as MNHNS and CDR2 as SASEGT. This CDR3 is built from 12 residues. The sequencing input was PBMCs. The V call is TRBV6-1, the J call TRBJ2-7; D is possibly TRBD1 or TRBD2 (5 bases each). This clonotype was obtained from a man in his thirties or forties with colorectal cancer. The CDR3 DNA is TGTGCCAGCAGTGATGGGGGTTGGGAGCAGTACTTC. Its translation is CASSDGGWEQYF.